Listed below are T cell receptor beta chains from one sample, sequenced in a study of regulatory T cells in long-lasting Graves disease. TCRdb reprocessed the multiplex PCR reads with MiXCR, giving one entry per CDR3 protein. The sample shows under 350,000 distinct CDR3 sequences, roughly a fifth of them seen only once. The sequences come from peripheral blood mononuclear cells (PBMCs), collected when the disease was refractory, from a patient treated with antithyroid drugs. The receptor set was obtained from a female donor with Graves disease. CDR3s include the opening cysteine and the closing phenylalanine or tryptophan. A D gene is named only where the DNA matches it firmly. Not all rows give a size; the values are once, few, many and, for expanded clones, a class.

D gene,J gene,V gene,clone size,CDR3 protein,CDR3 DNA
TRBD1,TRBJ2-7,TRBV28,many,CASRPRTGGGEQYF,TGTGCCAGCAGACCCCGGACAGGGGGTGGCGAGCAGTACTTC
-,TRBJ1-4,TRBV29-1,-,CSVRQENEKLFF,TGCAGCGTTAGACAGGAAAATGAAAAACTGTTTTTT
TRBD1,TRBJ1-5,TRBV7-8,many,CASSWDREINQPQHF,TGTGCCAGCAGCTGGGACAGGGAAATCAATCAGCCCCAGCATTTT
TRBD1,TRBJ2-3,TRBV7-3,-,CASSFAGQGADTQYF,TGTGCCAGCAGCTTTGCGGGACAGGGTGCAGATACGCAGTATTTT
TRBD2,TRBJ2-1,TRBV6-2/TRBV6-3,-,CASSYSAGNEQFF,TGTGCCAGCAGTTATTCAGCGGGAAATGAGCAGTTCTTC
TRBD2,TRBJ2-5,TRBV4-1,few,CASSQGPVAGVKETQYF,TGCGCCAGCAGCCAGGGTCCCGTAGCGGGAGTCAAAGAGACCCAGTACTTC
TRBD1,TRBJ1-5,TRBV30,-,CAWSVQRDSLSVYQPQHF,TGTGCCTGGAGTGTACAGCGGGACAGTCTTTCGGTTTATCAGCCCCAGCATTTT
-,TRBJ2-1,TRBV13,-,CASSSGPAYNEQFF,TGTGCCAGCAGCTCGGGTCCCGCCTACAATGAGCAGTTCTTC
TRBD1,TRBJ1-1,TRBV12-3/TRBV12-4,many,CASSKSGTGWYTEAFF,TGTGCCAGCAGCAAGTCCGGGACAGGGTGGTACACTGAAGCTTTCTTT
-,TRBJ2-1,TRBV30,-,CALGLFRGSYNEQFF,TGTGCCTTGGGCCTTTTCCGCGGGTCCTACAATGAGCAGTTCTTC
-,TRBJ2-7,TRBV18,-,CASSPPTGGSYEQYF,TGTGCCAGCTCACCACCGACGGGTGGCTCCTACGAGCAGTACTTC
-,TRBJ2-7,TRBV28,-,CASTRGGSYEQYF,TGTGCCAGCACCCGTGGGGGGTCCTACGAGCAGTACTTC
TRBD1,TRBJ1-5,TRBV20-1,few,CSARSTGMGQPQHF,TGCAGTGCTAGATCGACAGGGATGGGGCAGCCCCAGCATTTT
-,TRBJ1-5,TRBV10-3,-,CAIATGPNQPQHF,TGTGCCATCGCCACAGGGCCCAATCAGCCCCAGCATTTT
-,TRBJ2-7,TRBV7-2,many,CASSLGPGEAIEQYF,TGTGCCAGCAGCTTAGGGCCGGGAGAAGCCATCGAGCAGTACTTC
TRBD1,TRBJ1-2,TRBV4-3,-,CASSQDRQGEDYGYTF,TGCGCCAGCAGCCAAGACAGACAGGGGGAAGACTATGGCTACACCTTC
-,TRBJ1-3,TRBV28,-,CASSSSGWASGNTIYF,TGTGCCAGCAGTTCCTCAGGGTGGGCCTCTGGAAACACCATATATTTT
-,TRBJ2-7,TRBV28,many,CASSFVGSSYEQYF,TGTGCCAGCAGTTTTGTGGGAAGCTCCTACGAGCAGTACTTC
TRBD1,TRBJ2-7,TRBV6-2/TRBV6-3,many,CASSYEPGQAFRYEQYF,TGTGCCAGCAGCTACGAACCGGGACAGGCCTTCAGGTACGAGCAGTACTTC
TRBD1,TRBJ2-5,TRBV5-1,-,CASSLTTGIQETQYF,TGCGCCAGCAGCCTTACGACAGGGATTCAAGAGACCCAGTACTTC
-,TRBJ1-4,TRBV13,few,CASSLRTAATNEKLFF,TGTGCCAGCAGCTTACGGACGGCAGCCACTAATGAAAAACTGTTTTTT
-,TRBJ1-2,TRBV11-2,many,CASSWTANYGYTF,TGTGCCAGCAGCTGGACAGCTAACTATGGCTACACCTTC
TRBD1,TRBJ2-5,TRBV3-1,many,CASSQSDRAETQYF,TGTGCCAGCAGCCAATCTGACAGGGCTGAGACCCAGTACTTC
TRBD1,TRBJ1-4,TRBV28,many,CASSLSETGRFRATNEKLFF,TGTGCCAGCAGTCTCTCCGAGACAGGGAGGTTTAGAGCAACTAATGAAAAACTGTTTTTT
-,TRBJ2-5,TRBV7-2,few,CASSQQGLGETQYF,TGTGCCAGCAGCCAACAGGGCCTTGGGGAGACCCAGTACTTC